The 20 T cell receptor beta chains below come from one sample, sequenced in a study of glioma-infiltrating T cells after dendritic cell vaccination. Described time point: after dendritic cell vaccination, including at tumor progression/relapse. Generated by immunoSEQ multiplex PCR, the TCRdb table keeps only in-frame clones and is missing some. The sample holds roughly 85,000 clones, approximately 81% seen once. The sequenced sample was blood, obtained after dendritic cell vaccination. The source is a human donor with glioblastoma.

V and J are TRBV5-1 and TRBJ1-3; D gene ambiguous. This CDR3 is built from 15 residues. V was pared by 3 bases and J by 9 bases, with 19 bases between. Per germline, CDR1 SGHRS and CDR2 YFSETQ. This CDR3 is CASSSAWAEMGTIYF. The CDR3, as DNA: TGCGCCAGCAGCTCTGCTTGGGCCGAGATGGGCACCATATATTTT.

The genes are TRBV27 and TRBJ2-3; D unclear. The length of the CDR3 is 11 residues. Germline V CDR1 and CDR2: MNHEY, SMNVEV (reference sequence). The V and J ends lost 10 bases and 7 bases respectively, with 12 bases between them. The CDR3 nucleotides read TGTGCCACCTTAACGAGTCATACGCAGTATTTT. Translating it yields CATLTSHTQYF.

V is TRBV13 and J is TRBJ2-3; D is undetermined. CDR3 length equals 16 residues. V was trimmed by 3 bases and J by 0 bases, leaving 13 bases between them. Per germline, CDR1 PRHDT and CDR2 FYEKMQ (reference sequence). CDR3 loop: CASSFRTDTSTDTQYF. CDR3 coding DNA: TGTGCCAGCAGCTTCCGAACAGACACTAGCACAGATACGCAGTATTTT.

The chain combines TRBV19 with TRBJ1-1; the D gene is possibly TRBD1 (6 bases). Germline CDR1 reads LNHDA; CDR2 reads SQIVND (reference sequence). V was cut by 5 bases and J by 4 bases, with 14 bases left in between. The CDR3 covers 14 residues. As DNA, the CDR3 is TGTGCCAGTAGTGGTGGACAGCGGAGCACTGAAGCTTTCTTT. It translates to CASSGGQRSTEAFF.

This clone was recorded only once. The CDR3: CASRRGVFSGGLYEQYF. The DNA of the CDR3 is TGTGCCAGCAGACGAGGCGTTTTTTCAGGGGGCTTGTACGAGCAGTACTTC. The chain employs TRBV28 and TRBJ2-7; 8 bases fit TRBD1. Looked up from germline, CDR1 is MDHEN and CDR2 is SYDVKM. The V and J ends lost 6 bases and 4 bases, in that order; junction bases with no gene match: 17. The CDR3 loop spans 17 amino acids.

The chain joins TRBV11-2 to TRBJ2-1; tentatively, D is TRBD1 (8 bases). The germline gives CDR1 SGHAT, CDR2 FQNNGV. V lost 3 bases, J lost 8 bases, and 20 bases lay in between. This CDR3 has 16 residues. The CDR3 DNA follows: TGTGCCAGCAGCTTGGGGGGGACAGGTGCGATAGATGAGCAGTTCTTC. It specifies CASSLGGTGAIDEQFF.

The CDR3 region is CASSVNRDYEQYF. Written as DNA, the CDR3 is TGTGCCAGCAGCGTTAACAGGGACTACGAGCAGTACTTC. The chain has TRBV7-3 and TRBJ2-7; D is possibly TRBD1 (6 bases). Per germline, CDR1 SGHTA and CDR2 FQGTGA. The CDR3 extends over 13 amino acids. V lost 5 bases and J 3 bases, leaving 11 bases between the germline ends.

V gene TRBV7-9 combines with J gene TRBJ1-1; D remains unclear. V lost 5 bases and J lost 1, with 20 bases in between. This CDR3 is built from 17 residues. Germline V gives CDR1 SEHNR, CDR2 FQNEAQ (reference sequence). The CDR3 loop is CASSALWTGSKNTEAFF. In DNA, the CDR3 is TGTGCCAGCAGCGCCCTGTGGACGGGGTCCAAGAACACTGAAGCTTTCTTT.

The rearrangement links TRBV6-6 to TRBJ1-2; 8 positions match TRBD1. Germline V lookup: CDR1 MNHNY, CDR2 SVGAGI (reference sequence). This CDR3 comprises 15 residues. Germline trimming cut 2 bases from V and 2 bases from J; bases unmatched to any gene: 4. CDR3 in DNA: TGTGCCAGCAGTTACGTCGGACAGGGAAACTATGGCTACACCTTC. Amino acid sequence: CASSYVGQGNYGYTF.

V is TRBV5-6 and J is TRBJ2-5; D is possibly TRBD1 (7 bases). CDR1 SGHDT and CDR2 YYEEEE come from the germline V gene. Trimming shortened V by 4 bases and J by 5 bases, and 30 bases separated the two germline ends. This CDR3 spans 19 amino acids. The DNA of the CDR3 is TGTGCCAGCAGCGCGACCGACAGGGCATTTATTGGGGGGCAGGAGACCCAGTACTTC. It is translated as CASSATDRAFIGGQETQYF.

The chain carries TRBV19 and TRBJ1-2; D uncertain. The germline gives CDR1 LNHDA, CDR2 SQIVND (reference sequence). The CDR3 length is 17 residues. V lost 3 bases and J lost 5, with 22 bases in between. The CDR3 coding sequence is TGTGCCAGTAGTATCACGCGCTCTCCGGGATTTGGGTATGGCTACACCTTC. It is translated as CASSITRSPGFGYGYTF. Variable domain in full (rest from reference TRBV19 and TRBJ1-2): DGGITQSPKYLFRKEGQNVTLSCEQNLNHDAMYWYRQDPGQGLRLIYYSQIVNDFQKGDIAEGYSVSREKKESFPLTVTSAQKNPTAFYLCASSITRSPGFGYGYTFGSGTRLTVV.

The V and J genes are TRBV14 and TRBJ2-1; TRBD2 aligns across 8 bases. Germline assignment: CDR1 SGHDN and CDR2 FVKESK. The CDR3 is 15 amino acids. Trimming cost V 2 bases and J 4 bases; bases outside gene matches: 4. CDR3 region: CASSQFGGGYNEQFF. In DNA, the CDR3 is TGTGCCAGCAGCCAATTCGGCGGGGGGTACAATGAGCAGTTCTTC. The whole variable domain, remainder taken from reference TRBV14 and TRBJ2-1, is EAGVTQFPSHSVIEKGQTVTLRCDPISGHDNLYWYRRVMGKEIKFLLHFVKESKQDESGMPNNRFLAERTGGTYSTLKVQPAELEDSGVYFCASSQFGGGYNEQFFGPGTRLTVL.

This chain joins TRBV7-8 and TRBJ2-5, with 11 bases lining up with TRBD1. V dropped 5 bases and J dropped 1; count of bases not matched to a gene: 3. The CDR3 sequence is 15 residues long. Germline CDR1 and CDR2: SGHVS and FQNEAQ. CDR3 in DNA: TGTGCCAGCAGCAAGGACAGGGGGCGCCAAGAGACCCAGTACTTC. It codes for CASSKDRGRQETQYF. Full variable domain (outside the CDR3, taken from reference TRBV7-8 and TRBJ2-5): GAGVSQSPRYKVAKRGQDVALRCDPISGHVSLFWYQQALGQGPEFLTYFQNEAQLDKSGLPSDRFFAERPEGSVSTLKIQRTQQEDSAVYLCASSKDRGRQETQYFGPGTRLLVL.

CDR3 amino acids: CASSDRTGPYGYTF. The CDR3 region has the DNA TGTGCCAGCAGTGATCGGACAGGGCCGTATGGCTACACCTTC. The genes are TRBV25-1 and TRBJ1-2, with 8 nucleotides matching TRBD1. Germline V CDR1 and CDR2: MGHDK, SYGVNS. The V segment lost 3 bases and the J segment 5 bases; nucleotides outside the gene matches: 5. The CDR3 spans 14 residues.

Here the CDR3 reads CASRDGTVSNQPQHF. CDR3 sequence (DNA): TGTGCCAGCCGAGACGGGACAGTTAGCAATCAGCCCCAGCATTTT. The V gene is TRBV28, the J gene TRBJ1-5; the match to TRBD1 covers 7 bases. Germline-derived CDR1 and CDR2 are MDHEN and SYDVKM. V was clipped by 8 bases and J by 0 bases; unmatched bases: 7. The CDR3 runs 15 residues.

The chain is built from TRBV28 and TRBJ2-7; TRBD1 agrees at 8 bases. CDR3 length: 15 amino acids. CDR1 is MDHEN and CDR2 is SYDVKM in the germline V gene. Germline trimming cut 5 bases from V and 2 bases from J; bases unmatched to any gene: 8. CDR3 bases: TGTGCCAGCAGTACCCTAGGGACAGGACCCTACGAGCAGTACTTC. Translation gives CASSTLGTGPYEQYF.

This chain joins TRBV7-6 and TRBJ1-1, with 7 positions matching TRBD1. CDR1 and CDR2 (germline): SGHVS, FNYEAQ. The CDR3 contains 14 residues. V lost 6 bases, J lost 0 bases, and 4 bases stayed unmatched. This chain's CDR3 is CASRKTGMNTEAFF. The DNA for the CDR3 is TGTGCCAGCAGAAAGACAGGGATGAACACTGAAGCTTTCTTT.

The chain recombines TRBV10-3 with TRBJ1-2, with a possible D match to TRBD1 (5 bases). The germline V gene has CDR1 ENHRY and CDR2 SYGVKD. Trimming pared 8 bases from V and 4 bases from J, leaving 14 bases between. The CDR3 runs to 13 residues. CDR3: CAIASQGSYGYTF. Written as DNA, the CDR3 is TGTGCCATCGCGTCGCAGGGCTCCTATGGCTACACCTTC.

V usage is TRBV5-4 and J usage is TRBJ2-7; D might be TRBD1 (6 bases). Per germline, CDR1 SGHNT and CDR2 YYREEE (reference sequence). Trimming stripped 5 bases from V and 2 bases from J, with 32 bases between. There are 20 residues in the CDR3. The CDR3 sequence is CASSSAQGNRAGRSTYEQYF. CDR3 bases: TGTGCCAGCAGTTCGGCACAGGGAAATAGGGCGGGTCGCTCAACCTACGAGCAGTACTTC.

The chain joins TRBV30 to TRBJ2-2; maybe TRBD2 (6 bases). Germline lookup yields CDR1 GTSNPN and CDR2 SVGIG (reference sequence). The ends were cut back, 8 bases at V and 2 bases at J, with 15 bases in the middle. The CDR3 length is 14 residues. The CDR3 nucleotides read TGTGCCGGCGGAGGACTATACAACACCGGGGAGCTGTTTTTT. Its translation is CAGGGLYNTGELFF.